Following are 4 T cell receptor beta chains from one sample sequenced in a study of blood T cell repertoires in COVID-19 (dated by TCRdb to 2020 to 2021). Library creation used the immunoSEQ multiplex PCR assay. The table comes from immuneACCESS by way of TCRdb, which keeps in-frame sequences with V and J called. Part of the clones is missing from these tables; in studies checked, under half for an unresolved V gene and the rest for unknown reasons. The sample table holds almost 350,000 clones, of which about nine tenths were seen once. The top ten hold about 3.9% of the sample. Specimen: peripheral blood. The receptors derive from a woman aged 60-70 years with COVID-19, enrolled during active disease.

This chain links TRBV11-2 with TRBJ1-2, with a weak D call TRBD1 (5 bases). The CDR3 loop spans 13 amino acids. Trimming took 7 bases from V and 8 from J, leaving 17 bases between them. Germline CDR1 is SGHAT and CDR2 is FQNNGV. The DNA for the CDR3 is TGTGCCAGCACCCAGACAGACTCCTCGGGCTACACCTTC. This sequence encodes CASTQTDSSGYTF.

The chain links TRBV5-8 to TRBJ1-1, with a tentative D call TRBD1 (6 bases). Trimming cost V 4 bases and J 5 bases, with 18 bases left between them. CDR3 length equals 15 residues. Germline V lookup: CDR1 SGHTS, CDR2 YDEGEE. The CDR3 bases are TGTGCCAGCAGCAGGGGGACACAGCCGGGAACTGAAGCTTTCTTT. Encoded protein: CASSRGTQPGTEAFF.

The rearrangement uses TRBV19 and TRBJ1-5; D perhaps matches TRBD1 (6 bases). The CDR3 contains 15 residues. From germline, CDR1 is LNHDA and CDR2 SQIVND (reference sequence). With 1 base removed from V and 3 bases from J, the gap between germline ends came to 10 bases. The CDR3 reads CASSIAGTLNQPQHF. Here the CDR3 DNA reads TGTGCCAGTAGTATAGCGGGGACACTCAATCAGCCCCAGCATTTT.

This sequence joins TRBV7-2 and TRBJ1-5; 9 bases line up with TRBD1. Germline CDR1 reads SGHTA; CDR2 reads FQGNSA. The length of the CDR3 is 15 residues. V lost 3 bases to trimming and J lost 7 bases; unmatched junction nucleotides: 7. CDR3 nucleotides: TGTGCCAGCAGCTTGGGGGACAGGGATCGACAGCCCCAGCATTTT. Amino acid sequence: CASSLGDRDRQPQHF. The full variable domain, in which reference TRBV7-2 and TRBJ1-5 provide the parts outside the CDR3, is GAGVSQSPSNKVTEKGKDVELRCDPISGHTALYWYRQSLGQGLEFLIYFQGNSAPDKSGLPSDRFSAERTGGSVSTLTIQRTQQEDSAVYLCASSLGDRDRQPQHFGDGTRLSIL.